The entry below gives a single TCR beta chain sequence along with its context. The CDR3 covers 13 residues. V lost 0 bases and J lost 5, with 7 bases in between. CDR1 is GTSNPN, CDR2 SVGIG, per germline (reference sequence). The sample comes from a study of PD-L1 blockade in urothelial cancer. The assay was immunoSEQ multiplex PCR, and TCRdb's table has in-frame clones only and misses some. The profile shows around 26,000 clones, less than 90% of them singletons. The clonotype was recovered from a man in his fifties or sixties with urothelial cancer. J is TRBJ2-2 and V is TRBV30; the D gene is possibly TRBD2 (5 bases). The input for sequencing was PBMCs, taken around atezolizumab (anti-PD-L1) treatment. This chain's CDR3 is CAWSVTGTGELFF. The DNA for the CDR3 is TGTGCCTGGAGTGTCACGGGGACCGGGGAGCTGTTTTTT.